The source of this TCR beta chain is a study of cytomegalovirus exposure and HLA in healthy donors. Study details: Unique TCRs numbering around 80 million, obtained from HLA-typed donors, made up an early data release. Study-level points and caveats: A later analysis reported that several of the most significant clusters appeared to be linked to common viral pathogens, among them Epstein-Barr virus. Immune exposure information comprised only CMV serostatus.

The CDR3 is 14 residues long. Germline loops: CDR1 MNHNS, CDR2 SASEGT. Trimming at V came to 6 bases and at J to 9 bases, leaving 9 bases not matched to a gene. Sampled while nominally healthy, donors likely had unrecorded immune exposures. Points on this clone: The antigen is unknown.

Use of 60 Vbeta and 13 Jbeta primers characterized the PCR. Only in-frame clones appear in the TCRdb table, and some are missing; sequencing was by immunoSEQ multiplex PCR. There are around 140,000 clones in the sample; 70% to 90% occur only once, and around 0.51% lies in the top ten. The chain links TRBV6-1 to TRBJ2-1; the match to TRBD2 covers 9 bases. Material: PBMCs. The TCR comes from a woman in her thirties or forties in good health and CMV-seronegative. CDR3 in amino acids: CASRSGLANVEQFF. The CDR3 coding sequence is TGTGCCAGCAGATCGGGACTAGCAAATGTTGAGCAGTTCTTC.